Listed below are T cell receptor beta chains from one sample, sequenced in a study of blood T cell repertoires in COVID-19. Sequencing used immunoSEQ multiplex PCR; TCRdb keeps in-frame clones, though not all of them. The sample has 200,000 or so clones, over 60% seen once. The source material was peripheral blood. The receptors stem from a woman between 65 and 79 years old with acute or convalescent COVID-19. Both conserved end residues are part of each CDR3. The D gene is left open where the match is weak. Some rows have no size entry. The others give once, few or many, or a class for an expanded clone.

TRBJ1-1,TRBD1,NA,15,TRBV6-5,CASSPGTGWNTEAFF,TGTGCCAGCAGTCCCGGGACAGGGTGGAACACTGAAGCTTTCTTT
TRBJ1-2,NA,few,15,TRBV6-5,CASSYKTGQTYGYTF,TGTGCCAGCAGTTACAAGACAGGCCAGACCTATGGCTACACCTTC
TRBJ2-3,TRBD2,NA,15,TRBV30,CAWSALTSATDTQYF,TGTGCCTGGAGTGCCCTGACTAGCGCGACAGATACGCAGTATTTT
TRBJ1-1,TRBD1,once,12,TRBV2,CATGTGDTEAFF,TGTGCCACTGGGACAGGGGACACTGAAGCTTTCTTT
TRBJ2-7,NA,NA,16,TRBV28,CASSQRGGGKAYEQYF,TGTGCCAGCAGTCAAAGAGGTGGAGGGAAGGCCTACGAGCAGTACTTC
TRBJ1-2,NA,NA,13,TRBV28,CASREDGLGLYTF,TGTGCCAGCAGAGAGGACGGGTTGGGACTCTACACCTTC
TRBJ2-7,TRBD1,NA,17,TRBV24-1,CATSDSGTDRGIDEQYF,TGTGCCACCAGTGATTCCGGTACCGACAGGGGCATCGACGAGCAGTACTTC
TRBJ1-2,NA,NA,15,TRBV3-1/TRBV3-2,CASSARTESFYGYTF,TGTGCCAGCAGCGCCCGGACAGAGTCTTTCTATGGCTACACCTTC
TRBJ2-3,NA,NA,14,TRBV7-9,CASSRAPGTDTQYF,TGTGCCAGCAGTCGAGCGCCGGGCACAGATACGCAGTATTTT
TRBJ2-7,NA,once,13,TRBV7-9,CASSLDGGDEQYF,TGTGCCAGCAGCTTAGATGGGGGCGACGAGCAGTACTTC
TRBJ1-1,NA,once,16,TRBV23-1,CASSHPQGAVNTEAFF,TGCGCCAGCAGTCATCCGCAAGGGGCCGTGAACACTGAAGCTTTCTTT
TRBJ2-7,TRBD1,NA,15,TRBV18,CASSPSAGGLGEQYF,TGTGCCAGCTCACCGTCGGCAGGGGGATTGGGTGAGCAGTACTTC
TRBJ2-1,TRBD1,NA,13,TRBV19,CASRGDRGNEQFF,TGTGCCAGTAGAGGGGACAGGGGTAATGAGCAGTTCTTC
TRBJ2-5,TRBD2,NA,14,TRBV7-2,CASSFLAGQETQYF,TGTGCCAGCAGCTTTCTAGCGGGGCAAGAGACCCAGTACTTC
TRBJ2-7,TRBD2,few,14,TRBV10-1,CASSPGLAIYEQYF,TGCGCCAGCAGTCCGGGACTAGCGATATACGAGCAGTACTTC
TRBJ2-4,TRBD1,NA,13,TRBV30,CAWSGTGQGIQNF,TGTGCCTGGAGTGGGACAGGGCAGGGCATTCAGAACTTC
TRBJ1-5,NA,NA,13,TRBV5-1,CASSFGGSQPQHF,TGCGCCAGCAGCTTCGGGGGGAGTCAGCCCCAGCATTTT
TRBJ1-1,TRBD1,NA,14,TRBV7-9,CASSETGDNTEAFF,TGTGCCAGCAGCGAAACAGGGGATAACACTGAAGCTTTCTTT
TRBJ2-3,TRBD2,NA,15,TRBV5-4,CASRDRAGSADTQYF,TGTGCCAGCAGAGACCGAGCGGGAAGCGCGGATACGCAGTATTTT
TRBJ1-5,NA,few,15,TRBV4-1,CASSPGLPLNQPQHF,TGCGCCAGCAGCCCCGGTCTGCCTCTGAATCAGCCCCAGCATTTT
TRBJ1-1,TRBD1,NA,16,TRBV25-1,CASSAFNRGVDTEAFF,TGTGCCAGCAGTGCATTTAACAGGGGGGTGGACACTGAAGCTTTCTTT
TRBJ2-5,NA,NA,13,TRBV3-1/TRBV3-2,CASSLLEVETQYF,TGTGCCAGCAGCCTCCTAGAAGTGGAGACCCAGTACTTC
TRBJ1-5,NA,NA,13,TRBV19,CASSILQGQPQHF,TGTGCCAGTAGTATCCTCCAGGGTCAGCCCCAGCATTTT
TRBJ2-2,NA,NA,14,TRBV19,CASRADGYTGELFF,TGTGCCAGTAGGGCCGACGGGTACACCGGGGAGCTGTTTTTT
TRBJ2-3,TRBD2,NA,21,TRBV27,CASSHLGRQGAPSGRADTQYF,TGTGCCAGCAGCCACTTAGGGAGACAGGGGGCGCCTAGCGGGAGGGCAGATACGCAGTATTTT
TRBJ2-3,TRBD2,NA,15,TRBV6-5,CASNPTSGSGDTQYF,TGTGCCAGCAATCCGACTAGCGGGTCGGGAGATACGCAGTATTTT
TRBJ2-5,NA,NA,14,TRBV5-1,CASSLEATQETQYF,TGCGCCAGCAGCTTGGAAGCGACTCAAGAGACCCAGTACTTC
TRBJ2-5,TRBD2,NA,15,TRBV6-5,CASTGGVAGKETQYF,TGTGCCAGCACGGGAGGGGTAGCGGGAAAGGAGACCCAGTACTTC
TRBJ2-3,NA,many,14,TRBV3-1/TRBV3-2,CASSSRLNTDTQYF,TGTGCCAGCAGCTCCCGACTGAACACAGATACGCAGTATTTT
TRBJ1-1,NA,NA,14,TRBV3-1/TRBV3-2,CASSQAAGNTEAFF,TGTGCCAGCAGCCAAGCCGCAGGGAACACTGAAGCTTTCTTT
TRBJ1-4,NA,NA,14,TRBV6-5,CASSRLGVGEKLFF,TGTGCCAGCAGTCGCTTAGGGGTTGGTGAAAAACTGTTTTTT
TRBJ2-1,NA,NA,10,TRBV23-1,CASSSQCRLF,TGCGCCAGCTCTTCTCAGTGTCGCCTCTTC
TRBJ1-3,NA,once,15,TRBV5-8,CASSRLQSSGNTIYF,TGTGCCAGCAGCAGGTTACAGAGCTCTGGAAACACCATATATTTT
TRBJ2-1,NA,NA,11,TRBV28,CASSPRDEQFF,TGTGCCAGCAGCCCCCGTGATGAGCAGTTCTTC
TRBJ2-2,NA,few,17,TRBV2,CASSRSRELKNTGELFF,TGTGCCAGCAGTCGTAGCCGGGAACTTAAAAACACCGGGGAGCTGTTTTTT
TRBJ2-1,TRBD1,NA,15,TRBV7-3,CASSLRGQPYNEQFF,TGTGCCAGCAGCTTAAGGGGACAGCCCTACAATGAGCAGTTCTTC
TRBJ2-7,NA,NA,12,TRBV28,CASSPQGFEQYF,TGTGCCAGCAGTCCTCAGGGGTTCGAGCAGTACTTC
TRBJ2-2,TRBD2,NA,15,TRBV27,CASSLLAGDTGELFF,TGTGCCAGCAGTTTATTGGCGGGGGACACCGGGGAGCTGTTTTTT
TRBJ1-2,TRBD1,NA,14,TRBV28,CASSDRGPDYGYTF,TGTGCCAGCAGCGACAGGGGCCCTGACTATGGCTACACCTTC
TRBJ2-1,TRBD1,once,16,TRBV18,CASSPFQGADYNEQFF,TGTGCCAGCTCACCTTTTCAGGGGGCGGACTACAATGAGCAGTTCTTC
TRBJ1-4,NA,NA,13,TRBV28,CASSFRGREKLFF,TGTGCCAGCAGTTTTAGGGGAAGGGAAAAACTGTTTTTT
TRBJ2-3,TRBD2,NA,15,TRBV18,CASSPLAGGYDTQYF,TGTGCCAGCTCACCACTAGCGGGAGGTTATGATACGCAGTATTTT
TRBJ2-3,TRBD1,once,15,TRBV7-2,CASSQTGYGTDTQYF,TGTGCCAGCAGCCAGACAGGGTACGGCACAGATACGCAGTATTTT
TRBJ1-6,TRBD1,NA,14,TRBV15,CATSSRDSNSPLHF,TGTGCCACCAGCAGCCGGGACAGCAATTCACCCCTCCACTTT